This T cell receptor (beta chain) was captured in a study of human T cells and chemical hapten exposure. This clonotype was counted between two and nine times. J gave up 3 bases and V 2 bases, and 5 bases lay outside the gene matches. The CDR3 has 15 residues. Per germline, CDR1 MDHEN and CDR2 SYDVKM. Indicated time point: pre-sensitization, week 0. Noted treatment: therapeutic diphenylcyclopropenone sensitization with weekly scalp DPC. A single record per CDR3 protein comes from TCRdb applying MiXCR to the RACE reads. Among around 300,000 distinct CDR3 sequences listed, approximately 7.5% were seen once.

This sequence was found in a man between 18 and 35 years old with alopecia areata. Some clones in this sample may be carry-over from other donors' samples. The chain employs TRBV28 and TRBJ1-1; 8 nucleotides match TRBD1. The sample consisted of whole blood, taken in connection with sensitization to the hapten diphenylcyclopropenone (DPC). The CDR3 loop is CASSLIQGGDTEAFF. CDR3 DNA: TGTGCCAGCAGTTTAATACAGGGGGGGGACACTGAAGCTTTCTTT.